The rows below give T cell receptor beta chains drawn from one sample of a study of control samples from healthy donors and cancer patients. Profiled with immunoSEQ multiplex PCR; TCRdb holds only in-frame clones, not every one. The data hold roughly 130,000 clones, with 88% observed a single time. The sample taken for sequencing was blood. The receptors come from a man aged 45-65 years in good health. Both conserved end residues are part of each CDR3. Fields, in order: clone size, D gene, J gene, V gene, CDR3 length, CDR3 DNA, CDR3 protein. A D gene is named only where the DNA matches it firmly. Size tells how often a clone was seen (once, few, many) or the class of an expanded clone, and some rows leave it out.

>.|.|TRBJ2-7|TRBV7-6|14
TGTGCCAGCAGCTTAGGGGCTAGGTCTTACGAGCAGTACTTC
CASSLGARSYEQYF
>.|.|TRBJ2-7|TRBV27|17
.
CASSFGPGPIHPLEQYF
>.|TRBD1|TRBJ1-6|TRBV2|14
TGTGCCAGCGGGGACAGGGCTTGGAATTCACCCCTCCACTTT
CASGDRAWNSPLHF
>few|.|TRBJ1-6|TRBV4-1|14
TGCGCCAGCAGCCAACAGGATTTAGATTCACCCCTCCACTTT
CASSQQDLDSPLHF
>.|TRBD1|TRBJ2-5|TRBV2|14
TGTGCCAGCAATACACAGGGGGTTTGGGAGACCCAGTACTTC
CASNTQGVWETQYF
>.|.|TRBJ2-7|TRBV5-1|14
TGCGCCAGCAGCTTGGGAGGGGCCTTTGGCGAGCAGTACTTC
CASSLGGAFGEQYF
>.|.|TRBJ2-3|TRBV7-2|18
TGTGCCAGGATCTCACGAAGCCGGGACTCCAGCGGAGCAGATACGCAGTATTTT
CARISRSRDSSGADTQYF
>once|TRBD2|TRBJ2-5|TRBV6-5|15
TGTGCCAGTGGGACTAGCGGGGGGGCGGGAGAGACCCAGTACTTC
CASGTSGGAGETQYF
>.|.|TRBJ2-3|TRBV19|16
TGTGCCAGTAGTATCGGGCGGGGGCAGAGCACAGATACGCAGTATTTT
CASSIGRGQSTDTQYF
>.|.|TRBJ1-1|TRBV30|14
TGTGCCCAGAGTGAGGGGGGCCGGAACACTGAAGCTTTCTTT
CAQSEGGRNTEAFF
>.|TRBD2|TRBJ2-3|TRBV28|18
TGTGCCAGCAGTTTCCCCGTGGGAGCGGGGGATGGCACAGATACGCAGTATTTT
CASSFPVGAGDGTDTQYF
>.|.|TRBJ2-5|TRBV5-4|14
TGTGCCAGCAGCGGCGGGACATTTAAAGAGACCCAGTACTTC
CASSGGTFKETQYF
>.|TRBD1|TRBJ2-4|TRBV20-1|16
TGCAGTGCTAGTGCCTCGGGACAGGGAATTATAGACATTCAGTACTTC
CSASASGQGIIDIQYF
>.|.|TRBJ1-1|TRBV9|13
TGTGCCAGCAGCGCCCACTTGAACACTGAAGCTTTCTTT
CASSAHLNTEAFF
>.|.|TRBJ2-2|TRBV5-4|13
TGTGCCAGCAGCTTGGCCAGGCCCGGGGAGCTGTTTTTT
CASSLARPGELFF
>few|.|TRBJ1-2|TRBV7-9|15
TGTGCCAGCAGCTTAGAAGTACATGATAACTATGGCTACACCTTC
CASSLEVHDNYGYTF
>few|TRBD2|TRBJ2-1|TRBV7-8|15
TGTGCCAGCCGTCGAACTAGCGGGGGGGCGGATGAGCAGTTCTTC
CASRRTSGGADEQFF
>.|.|TRBJ1-5|TRBV4-1|15
TGCGCCAGCAGCCAAGTTACAGGGCCTAATCAGCCCCAGCATTTT
CASSQVTGPNQPQHF
>.|TRBD1|TRBJ2-6|TRBV6-1|16
TGTGCCAGCAGTGTCGGGACAGGGACTGGGGCCAACGTCCTGACTTTC
CASSVGTGTGANVLTF
>.|.|TRBJ1-5|TRBV2|14
TGTGCCAGCAGTTACCAGGGGCCCAATCAGCCCCAGCATTTT
CASSYQGPNQPQHF
>.|.|TRBJ2-7|TRBV29-1|16
TGCAGCGTTGCTACACCAGGCCGGGGGATCAGCAACGAGCAGTACTTC
CSVATPGRGISNEQYF
>.|.|TRBJ1-6|TRBV9|13
TGTGCCAGCAGCGAGGACAGCAGCTCACCCCTCCACTTT
CASSEDSSSPLHF
>few|.|TRBJ1-2|TRBV5-4|15
TGTGCCAGCAGCTTGGAACCGAGGATTAACTATGGCTACACCTTC
CASSLEPRINYGYTF
>.|TRBD1|TRBJ1-1|TRBV7-9|15
TGTGCCAGCAGCTTACGAACAGGGGCGAACACTGAAGCTTTCTTT
CASSLRTGANTEAFF
>.|TRBD1|TRBJ2-3|TRBV7-3|15
TGTGCCAGCAGCTTAGTGGGGACAGGGAGAGATACGCAGTATTTT
CASSLVGTGRDTQYF
>few|.|TRBJ1-3|TRBV30|14
TGTGCCTGGGGCACAGGGATGGCTGGAAACACCATATATTTT
CAWGTGMAGNTIYF
>.|.|TRBJ2-5|TRBV5-1|14
TGCGCCAGCAGCGGTACAGGGACACAAGAGACCCAGTACTTC
CASSGTGTQETQYF
>.|.|TRBJ2-5|TRBV7-9|13
TGTGCCTCTCGGAGACAGGTCGAAGAGACCCAGTACTTC
CASRRQVEETQYF
>.|.|TRBJ2-7|TRBV6-2/TRBV6-3|14
TGTGCCAGCAGTTGGTCGGCCCCGACCTACGAGCAGTACTTC
CASSWSAPTYEQYF
>.|.|TRBJ1-5|TRBV5-5|15
TGTGCCAGCAGCTTGCTGGCAGGGGTGAATCAGCCCCAGCATTTT
CASSLLAGVNQPQHF
>.|.|TRBJ2-7|TRBV24-1|14
TGTGCCACCAGTGACAGGACAGTACCCTACGAGCAGTACTTC
CATSDRTVPYEQYF
>.|.|TRBJ2-1|TRBV13|14
TGTGCCAGCAGCCCCCCGTCGGGGGCCTGGGAGCAGTTCTTC
CASSPPSGAWEQFF
>.|.|TRBJ2-2|TRBV15|14
TGTGCCACCAGCAGAGACAAGATCGGCGGGGAGCTGTTTTTT
CATSRDKIGGELFF
>once|.|TRBJ2-4|TRBV12-3/TRBV12-4|13
TGTGCCAGCAGTTTCGGAGGGGGTGCCATTCAGTACTTC
CASSFGGGAIQYF
>.|.|TRBJ1-2|TRBV9|15
TGTGCCAGCAGCAAACGAGGGCTTCCGGATTATGGCTACACCTTC
CASSKRGLPDYGYTF
>.|TRBD1|TRBJ1-5|TRBV19|13
TGTGCCAGTCAGGACAGGGGGTTTCAGCCCCAGCATTTT
CASQDRGFQPQHF
>.|TRBD1|TRBJ1-2|TRBV6-5|14
TGTGCCAGCAGACAACCAAGACAGGGGGACGGCTACACCTTC
CASRQPRQGDGYTF
>.|.|TRBJ1-5|TRBV5-8|13
TGTGCCAGCAGCTTGGAGCAGGGTCAGCCCCAGCATTTT
CASSLEQGQPQHF